This T cell receptor (beta chain) was profiled in a study of T cells in Graves' hyperthyroidism and ophthalmopathy (dated by TCRdb to between 2018 and 2020). Broadly, across the study: Peripheral blood samples were taken at the time of initial diagnosis, prior to any treatment. The study also compared thyroid tissue and blood T-cell repertoires from over 5 Graves' hyperthyroidism patients. For training and testing, the 100 or so patients in the discovery cohort were randomly divided in a 7:3 ratio. After sampling, hyperthyroidism patients received methimazole starting at 30 mg daily, and ophthalmopathy patients received high-dose intravenous methylprednisolone. TCR Vbeta CDR3 sequencing of 120 to 150 peripheral blood samples (over 40 ophthalmopathy, 70 to 85 hyperthyroidism and roughly 17 progressor patients) is reported in the paper. TCR V-J signatures able to tell the groups apart were searched for in a discovery cohort of 100 patients, of whom 43 had Graves' ophthalmopathy and about 55 had stable Graves' hyperthyroidism. Prospective prediction of ophthalmopathy was tested in an independent validation cohort consisting of roughly 19 hyperthyroidism patients and more than 15 patients who later progressed to ophthalmopathy. The full study reports these points: No statistical method was used to set the sample size in advance, and investigators knew the group allocation. In validation, progression to ophthalmopathy was predicted by the model with 65% to 71% sensitivity and 72% to 85% specificity, a median of approximately 6.5 months before onset. In cross-validation, a model built on a 13 V-J signature told ophthalmopathy apart from stable hyperthyroidism with 87.88% sensitivity and about 81% specificity, and in testing the same model reached 80%/75%. Blood samples also contained most of the expanded thyroid clonotypes (frequency above 0.001), which suggests that blood repertoires may reflect thyroid immune responses.

Trimmed from V: 0 bases; trimmed from J: 8 bases; junction bases lacking a gene match: 9. The germline V gene sets CDR1 to SGHTA and CDR2 to FQGNSA. Including the terminal cysteine and phenylalanine, the CDR3 comprises 16 residues. The read is trimmed to its CDR3 DNA, 48 bases read in frame from base 1. Worth noting for this clonotype: Its antigen has not been determined. The record has no base qualities; no much larger clone is one base away.

Graves' hyperthyroidism was defined as stable when no progression to ophthalmopathy occurred over 18 months of follow-up. The hyperthyroidism patients were between 18 and 65 years old and newly diagnosed, with a disease duration of less than 2 months. The study excluded patients with uncontrolled infections, other autoimmune diseases, pregnancy or lactation. Diagnoses were based on clinical symptoms, serum thyroxine and TRAb, thyroid ultrasound and orbital computed tomography. PBMCs were separated from under 12 ml of fresh peripheral blood using Ficoll-Paque density gradient centrifugation. Trizol reagent was used to extract total RNA, and RNA quality was then checked on an Agilent 2100 Bioanalyzer. TCR beta CDR3 regions were amplified from RNA transcripts. The TCR CDR3 was subjected to a first round of RT-PCR using the HTBI primer set and the Qiagen OneStep RT-PCR kit. Libraries were constructed in a second round of multiplex PCR, after which size selection and purification were performed. Paired-end sequencing of the libraries was performed with 100 bp reads on an Illumina HiSeq2000. From the authors' description of their analysis: Raw data were processed with SOAPnuke, discarding reads with adapters, uncalled bases, mean Phred below 15, or no exact constant-primer or identifier match. High-quality paired reads were merged using COPE v1.2.5, and each unique nucleotide sequence was defined as a clonotype. MiTCR v1.1 was used to align clonotypes to the IMGT TRBV, TRBD and TRBJ reference segments. Only V-J combinations with frequency above 0.0001, covering roughly 99% of repertoires, were analysed. A TCS score was defined as the ratio between F50 (clonal expansion) and ExV (chaos), using BLOSUM62-based TCRdist between CDR3 peptides within each V-J. Welch's t-statistics and random forest reduced 514 V-J features to 13, which were used in a naive Bayes classifier (R e1071). The public reads were reanalyzed by TCRdb: fastp trimming at Q25, MiXCR alignment, in-frame beta chains only. One record per CDR3 amino acid sequence lists the most common genes and DNA. The V and J calls reflect TCRdb's pipeline rather than the authors' work. The sample table lists 700,000 or so distinct CDR3 sequences, about a sixth of them with a count of one. The ten largest clones represent around 8% of the sample.

The chain is assembled from TRBV7-2 and TRBJ2-1, with 8 bases aligning to TRBD1. This clonotype was obtained from a man younger than 35 with Graves' hyperthyroidism. The sequenced sample consisted of blood. The DNA sequence follows: TGTGCCAGCAGCTTAGCCGTTGGGACAGGTGTCGATGAGCAGTTCTTC. This encodes CASSLAVGTGVDEQFF.